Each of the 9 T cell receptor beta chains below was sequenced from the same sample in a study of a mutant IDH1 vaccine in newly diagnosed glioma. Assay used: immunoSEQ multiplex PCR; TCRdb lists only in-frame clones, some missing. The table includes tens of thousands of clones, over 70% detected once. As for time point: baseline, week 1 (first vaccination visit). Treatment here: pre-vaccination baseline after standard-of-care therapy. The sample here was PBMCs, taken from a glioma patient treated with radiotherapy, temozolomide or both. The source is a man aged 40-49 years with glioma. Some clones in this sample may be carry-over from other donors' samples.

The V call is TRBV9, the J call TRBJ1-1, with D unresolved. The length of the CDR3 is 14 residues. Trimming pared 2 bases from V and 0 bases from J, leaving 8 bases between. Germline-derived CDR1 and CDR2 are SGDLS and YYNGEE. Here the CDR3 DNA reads TGTGCCAGCAGCGTGAGTGTGATGAACACTGAAGCTTTCTTT. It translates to CASSVSVMNTEAFF.

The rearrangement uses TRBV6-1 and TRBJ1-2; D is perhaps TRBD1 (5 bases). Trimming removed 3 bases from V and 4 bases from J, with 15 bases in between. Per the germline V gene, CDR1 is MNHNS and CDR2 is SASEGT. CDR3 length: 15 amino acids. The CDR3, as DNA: TGTGCCAGCAGTGATGGGGGGTTTCGTGTCTATGGCTACACCTTC. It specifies CASSDGGFRVYGYTF.

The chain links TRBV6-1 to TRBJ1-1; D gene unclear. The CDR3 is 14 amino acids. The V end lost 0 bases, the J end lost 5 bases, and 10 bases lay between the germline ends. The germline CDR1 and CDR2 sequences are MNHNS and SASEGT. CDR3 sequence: CASSEAFGGTEAFF. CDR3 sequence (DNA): TGTGCCAGCAGTGAAGCCTTCGGTGGGACTGAAGCTTTCTTT.

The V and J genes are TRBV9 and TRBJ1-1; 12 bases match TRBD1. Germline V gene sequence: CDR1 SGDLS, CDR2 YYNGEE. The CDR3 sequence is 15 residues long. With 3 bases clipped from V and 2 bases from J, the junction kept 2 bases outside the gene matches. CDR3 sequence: CASSAGTGGNTEAFF. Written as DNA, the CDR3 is TGTGCCAGCAGCGCTGGGACAGGGGGCAACACTGAAGCTTTCTTT.

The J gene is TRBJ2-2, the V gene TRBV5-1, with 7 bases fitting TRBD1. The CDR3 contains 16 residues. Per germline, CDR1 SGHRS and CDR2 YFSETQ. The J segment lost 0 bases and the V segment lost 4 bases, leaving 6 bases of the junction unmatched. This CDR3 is CASSPRQGANTGELFF. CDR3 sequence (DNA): TGCGCCAGCAGCCCCCGTCAGGGGGCGAACACCGGGGAGCTGTTTTTT.

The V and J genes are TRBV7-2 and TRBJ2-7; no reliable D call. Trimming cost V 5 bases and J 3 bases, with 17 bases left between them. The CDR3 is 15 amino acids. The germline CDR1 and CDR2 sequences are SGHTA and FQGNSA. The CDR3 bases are TGTGCCAGCAGCGAGGCCAACAGCCAGTACTACGAGCAGTACTTC. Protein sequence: CASSEANSQYYEQYF.

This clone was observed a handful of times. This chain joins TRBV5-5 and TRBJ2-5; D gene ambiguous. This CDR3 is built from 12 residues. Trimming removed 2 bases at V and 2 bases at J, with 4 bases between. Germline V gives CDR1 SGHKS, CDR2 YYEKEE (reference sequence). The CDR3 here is CASSLMQETQYF. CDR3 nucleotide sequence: TGTGCCAGCAGCTTAATGCAAGAGACCCAGTACTTC.

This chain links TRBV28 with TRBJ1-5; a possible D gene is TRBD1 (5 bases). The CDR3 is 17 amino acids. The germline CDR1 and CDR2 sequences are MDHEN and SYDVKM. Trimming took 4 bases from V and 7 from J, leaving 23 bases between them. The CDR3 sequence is CASSSPAGDHLIQPQHF. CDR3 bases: TGTGCCAGCAGTTCCCCCGCGGGGGACCATTTAATCCAGCCCCAGCATTTT.

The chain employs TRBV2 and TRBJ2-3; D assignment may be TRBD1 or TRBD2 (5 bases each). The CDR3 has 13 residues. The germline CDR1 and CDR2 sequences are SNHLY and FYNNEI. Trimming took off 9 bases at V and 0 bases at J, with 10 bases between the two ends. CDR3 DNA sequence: TGTGCCAGATCAGGGAGTAGCACAGATACGCAGTATTTT. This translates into CARSGSSTDTQYF.